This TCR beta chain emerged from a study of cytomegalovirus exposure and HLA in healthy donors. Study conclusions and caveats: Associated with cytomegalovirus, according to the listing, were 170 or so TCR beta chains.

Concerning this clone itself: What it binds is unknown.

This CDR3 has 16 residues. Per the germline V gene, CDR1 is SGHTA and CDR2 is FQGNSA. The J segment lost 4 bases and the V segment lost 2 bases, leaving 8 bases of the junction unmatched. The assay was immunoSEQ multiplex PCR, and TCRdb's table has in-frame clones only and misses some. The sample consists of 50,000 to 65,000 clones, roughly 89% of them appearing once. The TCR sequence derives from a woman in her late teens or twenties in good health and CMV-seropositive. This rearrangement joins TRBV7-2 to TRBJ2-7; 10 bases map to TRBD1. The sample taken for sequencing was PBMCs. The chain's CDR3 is CASSLFWGQGTYEQYF. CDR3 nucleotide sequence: TGTGCCAGCAGCTTATTTTGGGGACAGGGGACATACGAGCAGTACTTC.